This T cell receptor beta chain was retrieved from a study of blood T cell repertoires in COVID-19. V gave up 4 bases and J gave up 9 bases, with 23 bases separating them. Germline lookup yields CDR1 SGDLS and CDR2 YYNGEE. The CDR3 loop spans 15 amino acids. Here immunoSEQ multiplex PCR was the method, and the copy in TCRdb shows in-frame clones only, minus some. The table has roughly 40,000 clones, 90% to 95% seen once. The source of this sequence is a human donor in a cohort sampled during active COVID-19. The chain joins TRBV9 to TRBJ2-7; perhaps TRBD1 as D (5 bases). Sequencing used peripheral blood. The CDR3 sequence: CASSPSQGSWLGQYF. CDR3 DNA: TGTGCCAGCAGCCCATCCCAGGGAAGTTGGCTGGGGCAGTACTTC.